Below, 13 T cell receptor beta chains from the same sample are listed, as sequenced in a study of vaccination effects on CD4 cells after COVID-19. TCRdb's copy holds only in-frame clones and misses some; the assay was immunoSEQ multiplex PCR. In the table there are tens of thousands of clones, over 65% of which are singletons. No antigens are known for them. An approximately 10-day culture period preceded the isolation of CD4+ T cells. Vaccination of participants consisted of two doses of either the BNT162b2 or mRNA-1273 vaccine. Material: CD4+ T cells from PBMCs cultured without peptide, obtained after COVID-19 vaccination. The receptors derive from a human donor who received a COVID-19 vaccine.

This clone was observed a few times. The chain employs TRBV6-6 and TRBJ2-7; 10 bases match TRBD1. The CDR3 runs to 13 residues. CDR1 MNHNY and CDR2 SVGAGI come from the germline V gene (reference sequence). CDR3 coding DNA: TGTGCCAGCTCAAAAGGGGGGACAGGGGTAGGTAGCGTC. Translation: CASSKGGTGVGSV.

This clone has a single count. The chain uses TRBV7-2 and TRBJ2-3; 9 bases fit TRBD2. Per germline, CDR1 SGHTA and CDR2 FQGNSA. This CDR3 has 16 residues. V trimming: 1 base; J trimming: 3 bases; junction bases outside the gene matches: 5. The CDR3 sequence: CASSLVRAGGTDTQYF. DNA of the CDR3: TGTGCCAGCAGCTTAGTCCGAGCGGGGGGTACAGATACGCAGTATTTT.

This chain connects TRBV5-1 to TRBJ2-3, with 7 bases identical to TRBD2. The CDR3 consists of 15 residues. Germline trimming cut 0 bases from V and 2 bases from J; bases unmatched to any gene: 3. The V gene's germline CDR1 is SGHRS and CDR2 YFSETQ. Written as DNA, the CDR3 is TGCGCCAGCAGCTTGGTTGGGGGGGTCACAGATACGCAGTATTTT. Its translation: CASSLVGGVTDTQYF.

This sequence joins TRBV5-1 and TRBJ2-2; 7 bases line up with TRBD2. The CDR3 runs 15 residues. Trimming took 4 bases from V and 5 from J; bases not matched to a gene: 8. Germline CDR1 and CDR2: SGHRS and YFSETQ. The CDR3 protein is CASSGSGDRTGELFF. The CDR3 DNA reads TGCGCCAGCAGCGGGAGCGGGGATCGAACCGGGGAGCTGTTTTTT.

This clone was counted only a few times. V and J are TRBV18 and TRBJ1-5; maybe TRBD1 (5 bases). V gave up 4 bases and J gave up 6 bases, with 7 bases separating them. The CDR3 consists of 12 residues. Germline loops: CDR1 KGHSH, CDR2 LQKENI. CDR3 nucleotide sequence: TGTGCCAGCTCACGGGGGGGTCAGCCCCAGCATTTT. Its translation is CASSRGGQPQHF.

The V gene is TRBV24-1, the J gene TRBJ2-6, with D maybe TRBD1 (6 bases). The ends were cut back, 3 bases at V and 4 bases at J, with 12 bases in the middle. CDR1 and CDR2 (germline): KGHDR, SFDVKD. CDR3 length: 16 amino acids. CDR3 protein: CATSDPQGKGANVLTF. CDR3 nucleotides: TGTGCCACCAGTGATCCCCAGGGGAAAGGGGCCAACGTCCTGACTTTC.

The rearrangement uses TRBV4-3 and TRBJ2-1; 9 nucleotides line up with TRBD1. The CDR3 extends over 16 amino acids. V shed 4 bases, J shed 8 bases, and the junction held 12 bases outside the gene matches. The V gene's germline CDR1 is LGHNA and CDR2 YSLEER. CDR3 nucleotide sequence: TGCGCCAGCAGCCGCCTCTCTGGGACAGGGTACGATGAGCAGTTCTTC. Translated: CASSRLSGTGYDEQFF.

This sequence joins TRBV27 and TRBJ1-4; 9 bases map to TRBD1. Germline CDR1 and CDR2: MNHEY and SMNVEV (reference sequence). With V trimmed by 5 bases and J by 5 bases, 3 bases remained unmatched. This CDR3 comprises 14 residues. CDR3 nucleotides: TGTGCCAGCAGTCGGACAGGGGCAAATGAAAAACTGTTTTTT. It encodes CASSRTGANEKLFF.

The chain has TRBV6-6 and TRBJ2-5, with 11 nucleotides matching TRBD2. V was pared by 6 bases and J by 2 bases, with 8 bases of the junction left unmatched. Germline CDR1 is MNHNY and CDR2 is SVGAGI (reference sequence). The CDR3 is 16 residues long. CDR3 amino acids: CASSLGLAGRQETQYF. For the CDR3, the DNA is TGTGCCAGCAGCCTAGGACTAGCGGGCCGTCAAGAGACCCAGTACTTC.

This clone appeared a few times. The chain joins TRBV28 to TRBJ1-2; TRBD1 aligns across 8 bases. The CDR3 is 12 residues long. Germline assignment: CDR1 MDHEN and CDR2 SYDVKM. The junction had 6 bases not matched to a gene; V was cut back by 7 bases and J by 8 bases. The CDR3 nucleotides read TGTGCCAGCATTCAGGGGGCGGGGGGCTACACCTTC. This codes for CASIQGAGGYTF.

The chain joins TRBV5-1 to TRBJ2-2, with D maybe TRBD1 (6 bases). The length of the CDR3 is 15 residues. Germline assignment: CDR1 SGHRS and CDR2 YFSETQ. Trimming pared 2 bases from V and 3 bases from J, leaving 11 bases between. CDR3 protein: CASSLNRADTGELFF. Written as DNA, the CDR3 is TGCGCCAGCAGCTTAAACAGGGCCGACACCGGGGAGCTGTTTTTT.

V usage is TRBV10-3 and J usage is TRBJ1-3; perhaps TRBD1 as D (5 bases). Between the trimmed V and J ends, which lost 0 bases and 11 bases, there was a span of 17 bases. Germline V gene lookup returns CDR1 ENHRY and CDR2 SYGVKD. This CDR3 spans 15 amino acids. CDR3 residues: CAISESDISNGAIYF. The CDR3 DNA reads TGTGCCATCAGTGAGTCGGACATCTCAAACGGCGCCATATATTTT.

This sequence joins TRBV18 and TRBJ2-3, with TRBD2 matching over 11 bases. The CDR3 covers 16 residues. Losses at the gene ends were 4 bases for V and 5 bases for J; bases not matched to a gene: 8. In germline, CDR1 is KGHSH, CDR2 LQKENI. CDR3 sequence reads: CASSRTSGGPGDTQYF. In DNA form, the CDR3 reads TGTGCCAGCTCACGCACTAGCGGGGGCCCCGGAGATACGCAGTATTTT.